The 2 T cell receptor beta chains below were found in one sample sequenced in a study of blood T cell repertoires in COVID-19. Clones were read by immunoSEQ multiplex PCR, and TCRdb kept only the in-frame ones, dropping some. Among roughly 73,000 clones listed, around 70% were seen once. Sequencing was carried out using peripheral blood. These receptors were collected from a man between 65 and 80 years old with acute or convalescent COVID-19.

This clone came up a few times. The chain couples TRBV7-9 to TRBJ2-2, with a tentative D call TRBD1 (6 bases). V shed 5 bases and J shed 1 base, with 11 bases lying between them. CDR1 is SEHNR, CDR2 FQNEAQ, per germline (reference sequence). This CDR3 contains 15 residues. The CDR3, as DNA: TGTGCCAGCAGCCCCTCACAGGGGAACACCGGGGAGCTGTTTTTT. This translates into CASSPSQGNTGELFF.

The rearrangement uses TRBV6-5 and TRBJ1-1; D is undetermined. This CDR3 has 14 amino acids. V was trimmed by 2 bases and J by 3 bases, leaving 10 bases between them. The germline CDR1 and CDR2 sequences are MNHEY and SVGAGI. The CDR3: CASSYKAGYTEAFF. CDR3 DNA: TGTGCCAGCAGTTACAAGGCCGGGTACACTGAAGCTTTCTTT.